These T cell receptor beta chains were read from a single sample in a study of T cells after yellow fever vaccination. TCRdb redid the calling of the 5' RACE reads with MiXCR, one entry per CDR3 protein. The sample includes roughly 260,000 distinct CDR3 sequences, 13% of them seen just once. The source material was CD4+ T cells sorted from PBMCs, sampled 45 days after the yellow fever booster vaccination. These receptors were taken from a man aged 25-40 years who received the YFV17D yellow fever vaccine. Each CDR3 is given with its conserved first and last residue. A D gene is named only where the DNA matches it firmly. Expanded clones get a size class; other rows say once, few or many, or leave the size out.

cdr3_aa,cdr3_nt,clone_size,d_call,j_call,v_call
CASSLAGAETYYEQYF,TGCGCCAGCAGCTTGGCGGGTGCGGAAACGTACTACGAGCAGTACTTC,few,NA,TRBJ2-7,TRBV5-1
CASRKAAGDSPLHF,TGTGCCAGCCGAAAGGCTGCGGGCGATTCACCCCTCCACTTT,NA,NA,TRBJ1-6,TRBV6-1
CASSPDRALNTEAFF,TGTGCCAGCTCACCGGACAGGGCCTTGAACACTGAAGCTTTCTTT,few,TRBD1,TRBJ1-1,TRBV18
CSATATGGSSYEQYF,TGCAGTGCTACTGCGACTGGGGGAAGCTCCTACGAGCAGTACTTC,NA,NA,TRBJ2-7,TRBV20-1
CASSLMVSSYNEQFF,TGTGCCAGCAGCTTAATGGTTAGCTCCTACAATGAGCAGTTCTTC,NA,NA,TRBJ2-1,TRBV7-3
CASSNAKARRDYEQYF,TGTGCCAGCAGCAACGCAAAGGCCAGGCGGGACTACGAGCAGTACTTC,NA,NA,TRBJ2-7,TRBV21-1
CASSPPSPGTGKETQYF,TGTGCCAGCTCACCACCTTCCCCCGGGACAGGGAAGGAGACCCAGTACTTC,NA,TRBD1,TRBJ2-5,TRBV18
CASSPQHGFYEQYF,TGTGCCAGCAGCCCCCAACACGGGTTTTACGAGCAGTACTTC,NA,NA,TRBJ2-7,TRBV9
CASSPRGAWDTGELFF,TGTGCCAGCAGCCCTAGGGGGGCCTGGGACACCGGGGAGCTGTTTTTT,NA,NA,TRBJ2-2,TRBV7-6
CASRIGTGGSTDTQYF,TGCGCCAGCAGGATCGGGACTGGCGGGAGCACAGATACGCAGTATTTT,few,NA,TRBJ2-3,TRBV5-1
CASSLSKGHYNEQFF,TGCGCCAGCAGCTTGTCTAAAGGGCACTACAATGAGCAGTTCTTC,NA,NA,TRBJ2-1,TRBV5-1
CASSQEGPDAQYF,TGCGCCAGCAGCCAAGAGGGACCCGACGCGCAGTATTTT,NA,NA,TRBJ2-3,TRBV4-3
CASLAVRGARIYEQYF,TGTGCCAGCCTAGCCGTGAGGGGCGCGAGGATCTACGAGCAGTACTTC,many,NA,TRBJ2-7,TRBV6-2/TRBV6-3
CASSSPSLNRDEAFF,TGTGCCAGCAGTTCCCCCTCCCTAAACAGGGATGAAGCTTTCTTT,NA,NA,TRBJ1-1,TRBV28
CASSYRGNYGYTF,TGTGCCAGCAGCTACAGGGGTAACTATGGCTACACCTTC,few,TRBD1,TRBJ1-2,TRBV7-2
CASSLEVTRGSQYF,TGTGCCAGCAGCTTAGAAGTAACTAGGGGGTCACAGTATTTT,few,NA,TRBJ2-3,TRBV7-2
CATSRGGATAKNIQYF,TGTGCCACCAGCAGAGGAGGGGCGACAGCCAAAAACATTCAGTACTTC,NA,NA,TRBJ2-4,TRBV15
CASSKTGSKNIQYF,TGTGCCAGCAGTAAAACAGGGTCCAAAAACATTCAGTACTTC,many,NA,TRBJ2-4,TRBV25-1
CASSRYDGETQYF,TGTGCCAGCTCACGATACGATGGGGAGACCCAGTACTTC,few,NA,TRBJ2-5,TRBV18
CASSKAQGEEETQYF,TGTGCCAGCAGCAAAGCCCAGGGGGAAGAAGAGACCCAGTACTTC,few,NA,TRBJ2-5,TRBV21-1
CAISESGYGYTF,TGTGCCATCAGTGAGTCGGGCTATGGCTACACCTTC,NA,NA,TRBJ1-2,TRBV10-3
CASSTATGLTRNNEQFF,TGTGCCAGCAGCACCGCGACAGGCCTGACTAGAAACAATGAGCAGTTCTTC,few,NA,TRBJ2-1,TRBV7-2
CSAGLSGRSYNEQFF,TGCAGTGCCGGTTTGAGCGGGAGATCCTACAATGAGCAGTTCTTC,few,TRBD2,TRBJ2-1,TRBV20-1
CASSADRTAYEQYF,TGTGCCAGCTCCGCCGACAGGACCGCTTACGAGCAGTACTTC,NA,NA,TRBJ2-7,TRBV18
CASSQYLGSGANVLTF,TGTGCCAGCAGCCAGTACCTCGGGTCCGGGGCCAACGTCCTGACTTTC,many,NA,TRBJ2-6,TRBV4-2
CASSPRDSSQETQYF,TGTGCCAGCTCACCAAGGGACAGCTCTCAAGAGACCCAGTACTTC,NA,TRBD1,TRBJ2-5,TRBV18
CASSFQGIDYEQYF,TGTGCCAGCAGCTTCCAGGGTATCGACTACGAGCAGTACTTC,NA,NA,TRBJ2-7,TRBV7-2
CASSSRRPNRGESSYEQYF,TGTGCCAGCAGCTCCCGAAGGCCAAACAGGGGCGAAAGCTCCTACGAGCAGTACTTC,NA,TRBD1,TRBJ2-7,TRBV11-2
CSATQGELYGYTF,TGCAGTGCTACCCAGGGGGAGCTCTATGGCTACACCTTC,many,TRBD1,TRBJ1-2,TRBV20-1
CASRQQEETQYF,TGTGCCAGCAGACAACAGGAAGAGACCCAGTACTTC,few,NA,TRBJ2-5,TRBV25-1
CASSLEYRANTGELFF,TGTGCCAGCAGCTTGGAGTACAGGGCGAACACCGGGGAGCTGTTTTTT,NA,NA,TRBJ2-2,TRBV5-6
CASSSPGGPGTDTQYF,TGTGCCAGCAGTTCCCCCGGAGGGCCGGGCACAGATACGCAGTATTTT,few,NA,TRBJ2-3,TRBV27
CASTLRGSYEQYF,TGTGCCAGCACCCTCCGGGGTTCCTACGAGCAGTACTTC,many,NA,TRBJ2-7,TRBV12-3/TRBV12-4